A single sample gave rise to the 32 T cell receptor beta chains below, sequenced in a study of identical twins. TCRdb re-derived calls from the 5' RACE reads in MiXCR, one entry per CDR3 protein. The sample has hundreds of thousands of distinct CDR3 sequences, roughly 6.2% seen once; the top ten hold 1.5% to 2%. Sequenced sample: naive T cells sorted from blood. Receptors were obtained from a man younger than 35 in good health.

This chain connects TRBV4-1 to TRBJ2-3; a possible D gene is TRBD2 (6 bases). Trimming took off 5 bases at V and 0 bases at J, with 15 bases between the two ends. The germline CDR1 and CDR2 sequences are MGHRA and YSYEKL. The CDR3 runs 16 residues. The CDR3 DNA is TGCGCCAGCAGCTTGCAGGGCGGGGTTAGCACAGATACGCAGTATTTT. This gives the protein CASSLQGGVSTDTQYF.

This clonotype turned up a few times. J is TRBJ1-1 and V is TRBV7-2; D not certain. The V end lost 5 bases, the J end lost 4 bases, and 14 bases lay between the germline ends. The CDR3 is made up of 14 amino acids. CDR1 SGHTA and CDR2 FQGNSA come from the germline V gene. The CDR3: CASSRTSITTEAFF. The CDR3, as DNA: TGTGCCAGCAGCCGTACATCTATCACCACTGAAGCTTTCTTT. The whole variable domain, remainder taken from reference TRBV7-2 and TRBJ1-1, is GAGVSQSPSNKVTEKGKDVELRCDPISGHTALYWYRQSLGQGLEFLIYFQGNSAPDKSGLPSDRFSAERTGGSVSTLTIQRTQQEDSAVYLCASSRTSITTEAFFGQGTRLTVV.

V usage is TRBV12-3 or TRBV12-4 and J usage is TRBJ2-5; either TRBD1 or TRBD2 may fit D (6 bases each). V lost 6 bases and J 6 bases, leaving 14 bases between the germline ends. The CDR3 loop spans 13 amino acids. DNA for the CDR3: TGTGCCAGCAGGAACGGAGGGGGAAAGACCCAGTACTTC. Translated, it gives CASRNGGGKTQYF.

This chain uses TRBV5-1 with TRBJ2-2; tentatively, D is TRBD1 (6 bases). Between the trimmed V and J ends, which lost 0 bases and 1 base, there was a span of 13 bases. This CDR3 is 17 amino acids long. The germline V gene encodes CDR1 SGHRS and CDR2 YFSETQ. As DNA, the CDR3 is TGCGCCAGCAGCTTGGGCCCTTGGGACAAGAACACCGGGGAGCTGTTTTTT. This gives the protein CASSLGPWDKNTGELFF.

The genes are TRBV30 and TRBJ2-2; no firm D call. CDR1 and CDR2 from the germline V gene are GTSNPN and SVGIG (reference sequence). This CDR3 contains 15 residues. V lost 2 bases and J 4 bases, leaving 14 bases between the germline ends. CDR3 protein: CAWSLLLSSTGELFF. Here the CDR3 DNA reads TGTGCCTGGAGTCTCCTCCTATCTTCCACCGGGGAGCTGTTTTTT.

Many counts were recorded for this clonotype. V is TRBV10-3 and J is TRBJ1-4, with TRBD1 matching over 9 bases. This CDR3 has 17 residues. Germline lookup yields CDR1 ENHRY and CDR2 SYGVKD. After removal of 5 bases from V and 2 bases from J, the junction contained 9 bases not matched to a gene. The CDR3 region has the DNA TGTGCCATCAGTACACCGGGACAGGGAGGCACTAATGAAAAACTGTTTTTT. Residues: CAISTPGQGGTNEKLFF.

This clonotype showed up many times. The chain is built from TRBV7-2 and TRBJ2-1, with D perhaps matching TRBD1 (6 bases). V was clipped by 7 bases and J by 4 bases, with 17 bases between them. The CDR3 spans 15 residues. The germline V gene encodes CDR1 SGHTA and CDR2 FQGNSA. The CDR3 region has the DNA TGTGCCAGCACCCCAAGTGCAGGGGCTTACAATGAGCAGTTCTTC. This codes for CASTPSAGAYNEQFF.

In this sample, this clonotype turned up many times. The chain has TRBV28 and TRBJ2-3, with TRBD2 identical over 9 bases. The trim removed 3 bases at V and 4 bases at J, leaving 11 bases unmatched. Germline values: CDR1 MDHEN, CDR2 SYDVKM. This CDR3 has 17 residues. The CDR3 region has the DNA TGTGCCAGCAGTTTTCCCGTAGGCGGGAGGGGGGCAGATACGCAGTATTTT. Translated: CASSFPVGGRGADTQYF.

This clonotype was counted ten times or more. The chain combines TRBV27 with TRBJ2-1; the D gene is possibly TRBD2 (5 bases). The CDR3 length is 16 residues. Germline V gives CDR1 MNHEY, CDR2 SMNVEV (reference sequence). Trimming cost V 6 bases and J 0 bases, with 15 bases left between them. The CDR3, as DNA: TGTGCCAGCAGCCTACTGACGGGGAACTCCTACAATGAGCAGTTCTTC. This encodes CASSLLTGNSYNEQFF.

The rearrangement links TRBV7-2 to TRBJ2-7; 11 nucleotides align to TRBD1. V shed 4 bases, J shed 3 bases, and the junction held 5 bases outside the gene matches. CDR1 is SGHTA and CDR2 is FQGNSA in the germline V gene. There are 15 residues in the CDR3. The CDR3 nucleotides read TGTGCCAGCAGCTATACCGGGACAGGGGGCTACGAGCAGTACTTC. The encoded protein is CASSYTGTGGYEQYF.

This clonotype was observed at least ten times. The rearrangement links TRBV27 to TRBJ2-7, with D possibly TRBD1 on 6 matching bases. V shed 7 bases and J shed 5 bases, with 21 bases lying between them. The germline V gene encodes CDR1 MNHEY and CDR2 SMNVEV (reference sequence). The CDR3 is 15 amino acids. The CDR3 DNA sequence: TGTGCCAGCACCAACTACAGGGTTTTCCCCCACGAGCAGTACGTC. This gives the protein CASTNYRVFPHEQYV.

Details on this clonotype: This may stem from a read error, because a much larger clone lies one nucleotide away. This chain uses TRBV20-1 with TRBJ2-1, with D possibly TRBD2 on 6 matching bases. The germline gives CDR1 DFQATT, CDR2 SNEGSKA (reference sequence). The CDR3 sequence is 15 residues long. This CDR3 reads CSAIKGSGDYNEQSF. CDR3 bases: TGCAGTGCTATAAAGGGTAGCGGCGACTACAATGAGCAGTCCTTC.

In its sample, this clonotype was seen many times. The V gene is TRBV24-1, the J gene TRBJ2-3, with D perhaps TRBD2 (6 bases). Germline values: CDR1 KGHDR, CDR2 SFDVKD. This CDR3 has 17 amino acids. Between the trimmed V and J ends, which lost 0 bases and 3 bases, there was a span of 15 bases. The CDR3 DNA is TGTGCCACCAGTGATTTGGGGCAGGGAGGTCGGACAGATACGCAGTATTTT. Translation gives CATSDLGQGGRTDTQYF.

This clonotype was seen a handful of times. The V call is TRBV2, the J call TRBJ2-1, with TRBD2 identical over 14 bases. V was pared by 6 bases and J by 9 bases, with 7 bases of the junction left unmatched. The CDR3 is 15 amino acids. The germline CDR1 and CDR2 sequences are SNHLY and FYNNEI. The CDR3 sequence is CASRRLAGGPVEQFF. Written as DNA, the CDR3 is TGTGCCAGCAGACGACTAGCGGGAGGGCCGGTTGAGCAGTTCTTC.

This clonotype was observed many times. The gene calls are TRBV29-1 and TRBJ2-7, with 11 bases lining up with TRBD2. Germline V gene sequence: CDR1 SQVTM, CDR2 ANQGSEA. The V segment lost 7 bases and the J segment 6 bases; nucleotides outside the gene matches: 8. The CDR3 is made up of 13 amino acids. The CDR3 region is CSATSGRVSEQYF. The CDR3 region has the DNA TGCAGCGCCACTAGCGGGAGAGTCTCCGAGCAGTACTTC.

Concerning this clonotype: This may come from a read error, since a much larger clone is one base off. The CDR3 DNA reads as TGCAGTGCGCCAACGGGGGGGACTAGCACAGATACGCAGTATTTT. Amino acid sequence: CSAPTGGTSTDTQYF. The chain recombines TRBV20-1 with TRBJ2-3, with 8 nucleotides matching TRBD2. The germline gives CDR1 DFQATT, CDR2 SNEGSKA (reference sequence). Trimming took 6 bases from V and 0 from J; bases not matched to a gene: 8. The CDR3 spans 15 residues.

Remarks on this clonotype: This sequence may be a read error, since a much larger clone differs from it by one base. The chain recombines TRBV13 with TRBJ2-3; 9 bases line up with TRBD2. Looked up from germline, CDR1 is PRHDT and CDR2 is FYEKMQ (reference sequence). The CDR3 is made up of 14 amino acids. The chain's CDR3 is CTSKKGLARDTQYF. The CDR3 coding sequence is TGTACCAGCAAGAAGGGACTAGCTAGAGATACGCAGTATTTT.

This clonotype was seen repeatedly, ten times or more. The chain uses TRBV29-1 and TRBJ2-1, with 12 bases lining up with TRBD2. Germline V gene sequence: CDR1 SQVTM, CDR2 ANQGSEA. The V and J ends lost 8 bases and 9 bases, in that order; junction bases with no gene match: 11. The CDR3 is 14 residues long. The CDR3 sequence: CSSTPTSGSTEQFF. CDR3 DNA: TGCAGCTCTACTCCGACTAGCGGGAGCACTGAGCAGTTCTTC.

This clonotype was counted at least ten times. A read error may produce the germline difference seen at one junction end. The chain uses TRBV5-1 and TRBJ2-1; tentatively, D is TRBD1 (5 bases). This CDR3 has 13 residues. Germline values: CDR1 SGHRS, CDR2 YFSETQ. The CDR3 sequence: CASSSDSYNEQFF. The CDR3 DNA reads TGTGCCAGCAGTTCTGACAGCTACAATGAGCAGTTCTTC.

The genes are TRBV21-1 and TRBJ1-2. TRBV21-1 is tagged as a pseudogene. The CDR3 sequence is 12 residues long. As DNA, the CDR3 is TGTGCCAGCAGCCTTGACCCCAGGGGCTACACCTTC. It translates to CASSLDPRGYTF.

The rearrangement links TRBV7-9 to TRBJ2-2; D ambiguous. Germline lookup yields CDR1 SEHNR and CDR2 FQNEAQ (reference sequence). The CDR3 is made up of 16 amino acids. Trimming removed 1 base from V and 1 base from J, with 10 bases in between. As DNA, the CDR3 is TGTGCCAGCAGCTTAGGCGGTCCCCGGAACACCGGGGAGCTGTTTTTT. Translated: CASSLGGPRNTGELFF.

This clonotype was found many times. The chain is built from TRBV5-1 and TRBJ2-7, with a tentative D call TRBD2 (5 bases). Germline V gene lookup returns CDR1 SGHRS and CDR2 YFSETQ. V lost 4 bases and J 3 bases, leaving 8 bases between the germline ends. The CDR3 consists of 12 residues. CDR3 region: CASSEGNYEQYF. The CDR3 nucleotides read TGCGCCAGCAGCGAGGGAAACTACGAGCAGTACTTC.

This sequence joins TRBV30 and TRBJ2-4; possible D gene TRBD2, 5 bases. V dropped 2 bases and J dropped 0 bases, with 8 bases sitting between them. Per germline, CDR1 GTSNPN and CDR2 SVGIG (reference sequence). The CDR3 extends over 14 amino acids. CDR3 loop: CAWSNGGAKNIQYF. CDR3 nucleotide sequence: TGTGCCTGGAGTAATGGAGGAGCCAAAAACATTCAGTACTTC.

This clonotype has only a few counts. This chain joins TRBV27 and TRBJ2-1, with D tentatively TRBD1 or TRBD2 (5 bases each). V lost 7 bases and J 3 bases, leaving 10 bases between the germline ends. This CDR3 is built from 13 residues. In germline, CDR1 is MNHEY, CDR2 SMNVEV (reference sequence). This chain's CDR3 is CASTGPLYNEQFF. In nucleotides, the CDR3 is TGTGCCAGCACGGGACCCCTCTACAATGAGCAGTTCTTC.

CDR3 protein: CASSYLDTTGELFF. In DNA, the CDR3 is TGTGCCAGCAGTTACCTCGATACCACCGGGGAGCTGTTTTTT. The chain links TRBV6-5 to TRBJ2-2; D is unresolved. Germline V lookup: CDR1 MNHEY, CDR2 SVGAGI. V dropped 2 bases and J dropped 4 bases, with 8 bases sitting between them. The CDR3 is made up of 14 amino acids.

V gene TRBV7-6 combines with J gene TRBJ2-1, with no clear D. V dropped 4 bases and J dropped 5 bases, with 9 bases sitting between them. The germline V gene encodes CDR1 SGHVS and CDR2 FNYEAQ. The length of the CDR3 is 13 residues. This CDR3 reads CASSSRNDNEQFF. CDR3 DNA: TGTGCCAGCAGCTCCCGCAACGACAATGAGCAGTTCTTC.

This clonotype was seen ten or more times. This chain uses TRBV6-2 or TRBV6-3 with TRBJ2-2; D is ambiguous. The CDR3 extends over 14 amino acids. CDR1 is MNHEY, CDR2 SVGEGT, per germline. V was cut by 8 bases and J by 5 bases, with 15 bases left in between. The CDR3 protein is CASGTVKGTGELFF. The CDR3 nucleotides are TGTGCCAGCGGAACCGTAAAAGGGACCGGGGAGCTGTTTTTT.

The gene calls are TRBV19 and TRBJ1-2, with 8 bases that match TRBD1. This CDR3 comprises 14 residues. V was pared by 0 bases and J by 8 bases, with 5 bases of the junction left unmatched. Germline CDR1 and CDR2: LNHDA and SQIVND (reference sequence). In nucleotides, the CDR3 is TGTGCCAGTAGTATAGATCCCGGGACAGGAGGCTACACCTTC. It is translated as CASSIDPGTGGYTF.

This clonotype was observed at least ten times. CDR3 region: CASSRRTEGEQYF. Written as DNA, the CDR3 is TGTGCCAGCAGTCGACGGACCGAGGGAGAGCAGTACTTC. The chain is built from TRBV12-3 or TRBV12-4 and TRBJ2-7; tentative D call: TRBD2 (5 bases). This CDR3 spans 13 amino acids. V gave up 5 bases and J gave up 7 bases, with 15 bases separating them.

This clonotype appeared many times. The CDR3, as DNA: TGTGCCAGCAACAGGGGGAATGAGCAGTTCTTC. Amino acid sequence: CASNRGNEQFF. The gene calls are TRBV6-5 and TRBJ2-1; TRBD1 matches 8 bases. The CDR3 totals 11 residues. V shed 7 bases and J 7 bases; nucleotides not matched to a gene: 0. Germline loops: CDR1 MNHEY, CDR2 SVGAGI.

The sample holds many counts of this clonotype. V and J are TRBV14 and TRBJ2-1; no reliable D call. Germline-derived CDR1 and CDR2 are SGHDN and FVKESK. Trimming removed 5 bases at V and 3 bases at J, with 8 bases between. The CDR3 contains 13 residues. CDR3 amino acids: CASSGQHYNEQFF. The CDR3 DNA reads as TGTGCCAGCAGCGGGCAGCACTACAATGAGCAGTTCTTC.

Ten or more counts support this clonotype. V gene TRBV12-3 or TRBV12-4 combines with J gene TRBJ1-1; D ambiguous. There are 12 residues in the CDR3. V lost 3 bases, J lost 4 bases, and 6 bases lay in between. In nucleotides, the CDR3 is TGTGCCAGCAGTTTCCGGGGCACTGAAGCTTTCTTT. Its translation: CASSFRGTEAFF.